The 19 T cell receptor beta chains below all came from one sample that was sequenced in a study of identical twins. Each CDR3 protein is one row after TCRdb ran MiXCR on the 5' RACE reads. The table includes some 250,000 distinct CDR3 sequences, over 5% detected once. The same specimen was also included in a second study, on T cells expressing NK-cell markers.

Source material: CD8+ T cells sorted from blood. The origin of the receptors is a young woman in good health.

The table lists this clonotype with a few counts. CDR3 DNA sequence: TGTGCCAGCAGTTTATTGGGAGTCACAGGGGGGGCTAACTATGGCTACACCTTC. The encoded protein is CASSLLGVTGGANYGYTF. The gene calls are TRBV27 and TRBJ1-2, with TRBD1 matching over 8 bases. The CDR3 sequence is 18 residues long. Trimming removed 1 base from V and 0 bases from J; junction bases left unmatched: 10. From germline, CDR1 is MNHEY and CDR2 SMNVEV (reference sequence).

The sample holds many counts of this clonotype. The gene calls are TRBV12-3 or TRBV12-4 and TRBJ1-5; 7 bases align to TRBD1. The V and J ends lost 5 bases and 2 bases, in that order; junction bases with no gene match: 6. The CDR3 extends over 15 amino acids. This CDR3 reads CASSTTGIRNQPQHF. CDR3 nucleotides: TGTGCCAGCAGTACGACAGGGATACGCAATCAGCCCCAGCATTTT.

This chain links TRBV27 with TRBJ2-1, with TRBD2 matching over 7 bases. J gave up 7 bases and V 5 bases, and 11 bases lay outside the gene matches. From germline, CDR1 is MNHEY and CDR2 SMNVEV (reference sequence). CDR3 length equals 15 residues. The CDR3 DNA follows: TGTGCCAGCAGTCCCCGCCTAGCGGTGGGGAATGAGCAGTTCTTC. Its protein product is CASSPRLAVGNEQFF.

This clonotype was found a few times. J is TRBJ2-3 and V is TRBV6-2 or TRBV6-3, with TRBD2 matching over 9 bases. V dropped 0 bases and J dropped 6; count of bases not matched to a gene: 10. The length of the CDR3 is 17 residues. Germline CDR1 is MNHEY and CDR2 is SVGEGT. The CDR3 nucleotides are TGTGCCAGCAGTTACTCCCTCGAGCGGGGGGCAGTGGATACGCAGTATTTT. Translated, it gives CASSYSLERGAVDTQYF.

This rearrangement joins TRBV30 to TRBJ2-1; 8 bases match TRBD1. The CDR3 spans 11 residues. The germline V gene encodes CDR1 GTSNPN and CDR2 SVGIG (reference sequence). J gave up 10 bases and V 1 base, and 0 bases lay outside the gene matches. CDR3 DNA: TGTGCCTGGAGTGGGGACAGGGAGCAGTTCTTC. Encoded protein: CAWSGDREQFF.

This sequence joins TRBV14 and TRBJ2-2; D is uncertain. Looked up from germline, CDR1 is SGHDN and CDR2 is FVKESK. Trimming left V 1 base short and J 8 bases short, with 5 bases between. The CDR3 has 12 residues. In DNA, the CDR3 is TGTGCCAGCAGCCAAGGAGAAGGGGAGCTGTTTTTT. It translates to CASSQGEGELFF.

This clonotype came up a few times. The chain employs TRBV12-3 or TRBV12-4 and TRBJ2-1; D perhaps matches TRBD1 (6 bases). V lost 4 bases, J lost 7 bases, and 11 bases lay in between. CDR3 length: 13 residues. The CDR3 DNA reads as TGTGCCAGCAGTTATCTACAGGGAAATGAGCAGTTCTTC. Translating gives CASSYLQGNEQFF.

The genes are TRBV19 and TRBJ2-1, with D maybe TRBD2 (5 bases). This CDR3 region has 13 residues. Trimming took 5 bases from V and 5 from J, leaving 10 bases between them. Germline V CDR1 and CDR2: LNHDA, SQIVND (reference sequence). The CDR3 spells CASSPGLNNEQFF. In DNA form, the CDR3 reads TGTGCCAGTAGTCCCGGACTGAACAATGAGCAGTTCTTC.

The rearrangement links TRBV19 to TRBJ2-1; 14 nucleotides agree with TRBD2. This CDR3 is built from 16 residues. Germline V gene data show CDR1 as LNHDA and CDR2 as SQIVND (reference sequence). V lost 6 bases to trimming and J lost 4 bases; unmatched junction nucleotides: 5. For the CDR3, the DNA is TGTGCCAGTAGCCCAGGACTAGCGGGGGGTTACAATGAGCAGTTCTTC. Its protein is CASSPGLAGGYNEQFF.

The V gene is TRBV3-1, the J gene TRBJ2-1; D possibly corresponds to TRBD2 (5 bases). The V end was cut by 5 bases, the J end by 8 bases, with 13 bases between. CDR3 length: 13 residues. Germline values: CDR1 LGHDT, CDR2 YNNKEL (reference sequence). The CDR3 sequence is CASSTTTGDEQFF. CDR3 DNA sequence: TGTGCCAGCAGCACTACTACCGGGGATGAGCAGTTCTTC.

This clonotype was recorded at least ten times. The chain joins TRBV6-2 or TRBV6-3 to TRBJ1-2; D is unresolved. The length of the CDR3 is 12 residues. Per germline, CDR1 MNHEY and CDR2 SVGEGT. The V gene lost 0 bases and the J gene lost 10 bases, with 9 bases spanning the gap. The CDR3 region is CASSYSRRDYTF. The CDR3 DNA sequence: TGTGCCAGCAGTTACTCCCGTCGGGACTACACCTTC.

This clonotype was observed at least ten times. The chain employs TRBV6-5 and TRBJ1-1; D ambiguous. This CDR3 is 14 amino acids long. CDR1 is MNHEY, CDR2 SVGAGI, per germline. The V gene lost 0 bases and the J gene lost 4 bases, with 9 bases spanning the gap. CDR3 sequence reads: CASSYSEIFTEAFF. In DNA form, the CDR3 reads TGTGCCAGCAGTTACTCGGAGATCTTCACTGAAGCTTTCTTT.

This clonotype has ten or more counts. The V call is TRBV4-3, the J call TRBJ1-1, with unresolved D. The CDR3 is made up of 16 amino acids. Between the trimmed V and J ends, which lost 1 base and 0 bases, there was a span of 12 bases. CDR1 is LGHNA and CDR2 is YSLEER in the germline V gene. The CDR3 sequence is CASSQGIWDMNTEAFF. For the CDR3, the DNA is TGCGCCAGCAGCCAAGGGATCTGGGATATGAACACTGAAGCTTTCTTT.

This clonotype was picked up many times. V is TRBV4-3 and J is TRBJ2-7; unclear D gene. The CDR3 runs 17 residues. V was pared by 0 bases and J by 0 bases, with 15 bases between. Looked up from germline, CDR1 is LGHNA and CDR2 is YSLEER. This CDR3 is CASSQDWFQVYSYEQYF. CDR3 DNA: TGCGCCAGCAGCCAAGATTGGTTTCAGGTTTACTCCTACGAGCAGTACTTC.

This clonotype was counted between two and nine times. V and J are TRBV6-2 or TRBV6-3 and TRBJ2-3; 15 bases fit TRBD2. This CDR3 is built from 20 residues. Looked up from germline, CDR1 is MNHEY and CDR2 is SVGEGT. V dropped 2 bases and J dropped 2; count of bases not matched to a gene: 11. The DNA for the CDR3 is TGTGCCAGCAGTTACCTCCGGACTAGCGGGAGGGCCAGTTTCACAGATACGCAGTATTTT. This sequence encodes CASSYLRTSGRASFTDTQYF.

The rearrangement uses TRBV5-6 and TRBJ2-1; D gene uncertain. The CDR3 sequence is 14 residues long. Germline values: CDR1 SGHDT, CDR2 YYEEEE. Trimming stripped 2 bases from V and 5 bases from J, with 11 bases between. The CDR3 spells CASSFNLGNNEQFF. CDR3 sequence (DNA): TGTGCCAGCAGCTTCAATCTGGGGAACAATGAGCAGTTCTTC.

This clonotype was picked up many times. The rearrangement joins TRBV5-1 to TRBJ1-1; D remains unclear. Germline loops: CDR1 SGHRS, CDR2 YFSETQ. This CDR3 contains 14 residues. The V and J ends lost 4 bases and 1 base respectively, with 11 bases between them. This chain's CDR3 is CASSPFGGNTEAFF. The CDR3 bases are TGCGCCAGCAGCCCATTCGGTGGGAACACTGAAGCTTTCTTT.

The chain carries TRBV3-1 and TRBJ2-3; 10 bases fit TRBD2. This CDR3 spans 18 amino acids. J lost 2 bases, V lost 4 bases, and 12 bases had no gene match. In germline, CDR1 is LGHDT, CDR2 YNNKEL (reference sequence). The CDR3 loop reads CASSPSEVAGGSTDTQYF. The CDR3 nucleotides are TGTGCCAGCAGCCCCTCCGAGGTAGCGGGGGGATCCACAGATACGCAGTATTTT.

At least ten counts were recorded for this clonotype. CDR3 nucleotide sequence: TGTGCCAGCAGCAACGTTCGGGGCTGGGATACGCAGTATTTT. The encoded protein is CASSNVRGWDTQYF. The chain has TRBV11-2 and TRBJ2-3; D could derive from TRBD1 or TRBD2 (5 bases each). Per germline, CDR1 SGHAT and CDR2 FQNNGV. This CDR3 comprises 14 residues. V was cut by 5 bases and J by 6 bases, with 15 bases left in between.